This is a list of T cell receptor beta chains from one sample in a study of read filtering for tumor transcriptome and immune sequencing. TCRdb called the reads again in MiXCR, with one record for every CDR3 protein. The table lists 40,000 to 55,000 distinct CDR3 sequences, roughly a fifth of them singletons. Material for sequencing was a population of CD138-negative cells sorted from bone marrow. These receptors came from a donor over 35 with multiple myeloma. CDR3s include the opening cysteine and the closing phenylalanine or tryptophan. The D gene is left open where the match is weak. Size values are once, few and many counts, or a class for expanded clones, and some rows have none.

CASFHRLAGGPANTGELFF TGTGCCAGCTTTCATCGACTAGCGGGAGGACCGGCTAACACCGGGGAGCTGTTTTTT TRBV6-5 many TRBD2 TRBJ2-2
CATSDPRDLAGVGFNEQFF TGTGCCACCAGTGATCCCCGGGATCTAGCGGGAGTTGGGTTCAATGAGCAGTTCTTC TRBV24-1 many TRBD2 TRBJ2-1
CACRGRNEQYF TGTGCCTGTCGAGGGAGGAACGAGCAGTACTTC TRBV30 medium-sized . TRBJ2-7
CASSLGTATFNNYGYTF TGCGCCAGCAGCTTAGGAACAGCCACCTTTAATAACTATGGCTACACCTTC TRBV5-1 . . TRBJ1-2
CASSHHGNQETQYF TGCGCCAGCAGCCACCACGGAAACCAAGAGACCCAGTACTTC TRBV4-1 many . TRBJ2-5
CASRGRRGETQYF TGTGCCAGCAGGGGACGACGGGGAGAGACCCAGTACTTC TRBV2 many . TRBJ2-5
CASSFRGTSYEQYF TGTGCCAGCAGTTTCCGTGGGACTTCCTACGAGCAGTACTTC TRBV28 many . TRBJ2-7
CASKVAGTANTGELFF TGTGCCAGTAAAGTAGCTGGGACAGCGAACACCGGGGAGCTGTTTTTT TRBV19 many TRBD1 TRBJ2-2
CASTRGWGNQPQHF TGTGCCAGCACCCGGGGATGGGGCAATCAGCCCCAGCATTTT TRBV12-3/TRBV12-4 many . TRBJ1-5
CASSLTDTQYF TGTGCCAGCAGCCTTACAGATACGCAGTATTTT TRBV7-2 many . TRBJ2-3
CASSFINVETDTQYF TGTGCCAGCAGCTTTATCAACGTGGAGACAGATACGCAGTATTTT TRBV5-6 many . TRBJ2-3
CASSFGAGPNQPQHF TGTGCCAGCAGTTTTGGGGCGGGGCCCAATCAGCCCCAGCATTTT TRBV12-3/TRBV12-4 many . TRBJ1-5
CSVERGTGELFF TGCAGCGTAGAGAGGGGGACCGGGGAGCTGTTTTTT TRBV29-1 many . TRBJ2-2
CASSLVQGVSTDTQYF TGTGCCAGCAGCTTGGTTCAGGGGGTTAGCACAGATACGCAGTATTTT TRBV5-4 many TRBD1 TRBJ2-3
CASSQISAGGGEQYF TGCGCCAGCAGCCAAATATCGGCAGGGGGAGGCGAGCAGTACTTC TRBV4-1 many . TRBJ2-7
CASSPGWGNEKLFF TGCGCCAGCAGTCCGGGATGGGGCAATGAAAAACTGTTTTTT TRBV5-1 many . TRBJ1-4
CAWTRGINEQFF TGTGCCTGGACTAGGGGGATAAATGAGCAGTTCTTC TRBV30 . . TRBJ2-1
CASTKAAGDTQYF TGTGCCAGCACAAAAGCGGCGGGAGATACGCAGTATTTT TRBV6-5 many . TRBJ2-3
CASSQAPGGTYNEQFF TGCGCCAGCAGCCAAGCCCCGGGAGGAACCTACAATGAGCAGTTCTTC TRBV4-1 many TRBD2 TRBJ2-1
CASSLHTQETQYF TGCGCCAGCAGCTTACACACCCAAGAGACCCAGTACTTC TRBV5-1 many . TRBJ2-5
CASSQDRGDEQYF TGTGCCAGCAGCCAAGATCGGGGGGACGAGCAGTACTTC TRBV4-2 many TRBD2 TRBJ2-7
CASSEARHTQETQYF TGTGCCAGCAGTGAAGCCAGACATACACAAGAGACCCAGTACTTC TRBV2 many . TRBJ2-5
CASSQDWLEGDTQYF TGTGCCAGCAGCCAAGATTGGCTAGAAGGAGATACGCAGTATTTT TRBV3-1 many . TRBJ2-3
CAISESGGQMNQPQHF TGTGCCATCAGTGAGTCGGGTGGTCAGATGAATCAGCCCCAGCATTTT TRBV10-3 few . TRBJ1-5
CASSPTGANVLTF TGTGCCAGTAGTCCAACCGGGGCCAACGTCCTGACTTTC TRBV19 many . TRBJ2-6
CASGWPGGEGAGANVLTF TGTGCCAGCGGCTGGCCCGGGGGGGAGGGCGCTGGGGCCAACGTCCTGACTTTC TRBV7-6 . TRBD2 TRBJ2-6
CASSGGTVGNEQFF TGTGCCAGCAGCGGAGGGACAGTCGGCAATGAGCAGTTCTTC TRBV7-8 many . TRBJ2-1
CASSRTGYNEQFF TGTGCCAGCAGTCGGACAGGTTACAATGAGCAGTTCTTC TRBV6-5 many TRBD1 TRBJ2-1
CASSQSSGYHDQFF TGCGCCAGCAGTCAGTCTAGCGGATACCATGATCAGTTCTTC TRBV4-3 . TRBD2 TRBJ2-1
CTSSPYSGANVLTF TGTACCAGCAGTCCCTACTCTGGGGCCAATGTCCTGACTTTC TRBV12-3/TRBV12-4 . . TRBJ2-6
CDSSSHTARTDTQYF TGTGACAGCAGCTCCCACACCGCTAGAACAGATACGCAGTATTTT TRBV7-3 . . TRBJ2-3
CASSRPGQGSGANVLTF TGTGCCAGCAGTAGACCGGGACAGGGGAGCGGGGCCAACGTCCTGACTTTC TRBV2 many TRBD1 TRBJ2-6
CSVARDSNTEAFF TGCAGCGTTGCCCGGGACTCGAACACTGAAGCTTTCTTT TRBV29-1 few . TRBJ1-1
CASSSQASGIIRSYNEQFF TGTGCCAGCAGTTCCCAGGCTAGCGGGATAATCCGCTCCTACAATGAGCAGTTCTTC TRBV19 . TRBD2 TRBJ2-1
CATSDSTGTGDRETQYF TGTGCCACCAGTGACTCAACCGGGACAGGGGACCGGGAGACCCAGTACTTC TRBV24-1 . TRBD1 TRBJ2-5
CASSLSQGVGGSTDTQYF TGTGCCAGCAGTTTATCGCAAGGGGTGGGGGGAAGCACAGATACGCAGTATTTT TRBV7-2 . . TRBJ2-3
CSGYDRHTEAFF TGCAGCGGTTACGACAGACACACTGAAGCTTTCTTT TRBV29-1 many . TRBJ1-1
CASSQEGFGRSDSYNEQFF TGCGCCAGCAGCCAAGAAGGCTTTGGAAGAAGTGACTCCTACAATGAGCAGTTCTTC TRBV4-1 many . TRBJ2-1
CSYNEQFF TGCAGTTACAATGAGCAGTTCTTC TRBV20-1 . . TRBJ2-1
CASSLVRGSTDTQYF TGTGCCAGCAGCTTAGTCAGGGGTTCCACAGATACGCAGTATTTT TRBV7-2 many . TRBJ2-3
CASRPETPAGGAFIVNEQFF TGTGCCAGCAGGCCCGAAACTCCAGCAGGAGGTGCCTTTATCGTTAATGAGCAGTTCTTC TRBV25-1 . . TRBJ2-1
CASSKTDNQPQHF TGTGCCAGCAGTAAGACGGATAATCAGCCCCAGCATTTT TRBV11-2 many . TRBJ1-5